This record covers a single T cell receptor beta chain. CDR1 and CDR2 from the germline V gene are SGHTA and FQGNSA. Losses at the gene ends were 1 base for V and 7 bases for J; bases not matched to a gene: 6. This CDR3 has 15 residues. The data originate from a study of blood T cell repertoires in COVID-19. Across the whole study: Collection of acute and convalescent COVID-19 samples took place in the United States, Italy and Spain. Nucleic acid was either cDNA or gDNA, and it came from T cells, B-cell-depleted T cells, or PBMCs.

Authors' data handling: Counts of nucleated cells, estimated from reference gene primer amplification, were obtained. Sequencing used immunoSEQ multiplex PCR; TCRdb keeps in-frame clones, though not all of them. The V and J calls and clone size are taken from that table; D and trimming were inferred from the DNA. The sample records 100,000 to 150,000 clones, 65% to 90% being singletons. The V and J genes are TRBV7-2 and TRBJ1-5; 8 bases map to TRBD1. Source material: peripheral blood. The receptor was isolated from an elderly man with active or convalescent COVID-19. The CDR3: CASSLVAGGTQPQHF. Here the CDR3 DNA reads TGTGCCAGCAGCTTAGTGGCAGGGGGCACGCAGCCCCAGCATTTT. The complete variable domain, with remaining parts taken from reference TRBV7-2 and TRBJ1-5, reads GAGVSQSPSNKVTEKGKDVELRCDPISGHTALYWYRQSLGQGLEFLIYFQGNSAPDKSGLPSDRFSAERTGGSVSTLTIQRTQQEDSAVYLCASSLVAGGTQPQHFGDGTRLSIL.